Each of the 25 T cell receptor beta chains below was sequenced from the same sample in a study of T cell repertoires and HLA-DP antigens. Some clones are missing from TCRdb's copy, which holds only in-frame ones; the method was immunoSEQ multiplex PCR. The sample includes more than 90,000 clones, 92% of them seen just once. The antigens for these receptors are not known. Sequencing was carried out using CD4+ T cells from PBMCs. The receptors originated from a woman aged 18-29 years in good health and CMV-seronegative.

The chain is built from TRBV27 and TRBJ2-5; TRBD2 aligns across 13 bases. Germline CDR1 and CDR2: MNHEY and SMNVEV (reference sequence). The CDR3 totals 18 residues. V lost 7 bases and J lost 1; bases outside the gene matches: 12. The CDR3, as DNA: TGTGCCAGCAAGGATGGACTAGCGGGAGCCTGGGGCCAAGAGACCCAGTACTTC. Amino acids: CASKDGLAGAWGQETQYF.

The chain combines TRBV28 with TRBJ2-1, with 13 positions matching TRBD2. V shed 7 bases, J shed 2 bases, and the junction held 5 bases outside the gene matches. There are 16 residues in the CDR3. Germline CDR1 reads MDHEN; CDR2 reads SYDVKM. The CDR3 sequence is CASTGLAGEAYNEQFF. CDR3 nucleotide sequence: TGTGCCAGCACCGGACTAGCGGGAGAAGCCTACAATGAGCAGTTCTTC.

Comments on this clone: This sample also contains other DNA sequences that code for the same CDR3. The chain uses TRBV6-5 and TRBJ1-1, with D maybe TRBD1 (5 bases). The germline CDR1 and CDR2 sequences are MNHEY and SVGAGI. CDR3 length equals 15 residues. Trimming cost V 4 bases and J 4 bases, with 16 bases left between them. The CDR3 is CASSSGAAGLTEAFF. CDR3 DNA: TGTGCCAGCAGTTCCGGGGCGGCCGGGCTCACTGAAGCTTTCTTT.

The chain uses TRBV4-2 and TRBJ2-3, with TRBD2 matching 13 bases. Per germline, CDR1 LGHNA and CDR2 YNFKEQ. With V trimmed by 2 bases and J by 4 bases, 9 bases remained unmatched. The CDR3 is 18 residues long. CDR3 residues: CASSQPITSGGASDTQYF. The CDR3 DNA is TGTGCCAGCAGCCAACCCATTACTAGCGGGGGGGCCTCAGATACGCAGTATTTT.

The gene calls are TRBV6-6 and TRBJ2-7; maybe TRBD2 (6 bases). V lost 3 bases and J lost 7, with 19 bases in between. The germline gives CDR1 MNHNY, CDR2 SVGAGI (reference sequence). This CDR3 is 15 amino acids long. The CDR3 here is CASSYQNSGRLEQYF. CDR3 DNA sequence: TGTGCCAGCAGTTATCAGAATAGCGGCCGTCTGGAGCAGTACTTC.

This clone was seen just once. The chain carries TRBV5-6 and TRBJ1-2, with a possible D match to TRBD1 (6 bases). Germline CDR1 and CDR2: SGHDT and YYEEEE. The CDR3 loop spans 14 amino acids. Deletions cut 6 bases from V and 0 bases from J, with 12 bases between. The CDR3 nucleotides are TGTGCCAGCAAAGGGACACCCACTAACTATGGCTACACCTTC. Translation: CASKGTPTNYGYTF.

The chain combines TRBV7-3 with TRBJ1-2; no definite D call. Germline-derived CDR1 and CDR2 are SGHTA and FQGTGA. There are 13 residues in the CDR3. Trimming shortened V by 2 bases and J by 1 base, and 5 bases separated the two germline ends. The CDR3 here is CASSLVGNYGYTF. The DNA for the CDR3 is TGTGCCAGCAGCTTAGTCGGTAACTATGGCTACACCTTC.

The chain has TRBV7-8 and TRBJ2-6; TRBD2 might be the D (5 bases). The germline V gene encodes CDR1 SGHVS and CDR2 FQNEAQ. V gave up 6 bases and J gave up 0 bases, with 9 bases separating them. The CDR3 spans 15 residues. For the CDR3, the DNA is TGTGCCAGCAGAGGTCGGGGCTCTGGGGCCAACGTCCTGACTTTC. Translating it yields CASRGRGSGANVLTF.

The rearrangement links TRBV6-1 to TRBJ2-5; possibly TRBD1 for D (6 bases). The V end lost 8 bases, the J end lost 5 bases, and 12 bases lay between the germline ends. Germline CDR1 reads MNHNS; CDR2 reads SASEGT. This CDR3 has 12 amino acids. The CDR3 sequence: CASVWQGETQYF. Here the CDR3 DNA reads TGTGCCAGCGTTTGGCAGGGGGAGACCCAGTACTTC.

The chain uses TRBV28 and TRBJ2-3; D is possibly TRBD1 (6 bases). Trimming stripped 4 bases from V and 3 bases from J, with 11 bases between. Germline CDR1 reads MDHEN; CDR2 reads SYDVKM. The CDR3 is 14 residues long. The CDR3 sequence: CASSWTAGTDTQYF. The CDR3 DNA reads TGTGCCAGCAGTTGGACAGCTGGGACAGATACGCAGTATTTT. The full variable domain, completed using reference TRBV28 and TRBJ2-3, is DVKVTQSSRYLVKRTGEKVFLECVQDMDHENMFWYRQDPGLGLRLIYFSYDVKMKEKGDIPEGYSVSREKKERFSLILESASTNQTSMYLCASSWTAGTDTQYFGPGTRLTVL.

The J gene is TRBJ2-2, the V gene TRBV6-5; D perhaps matches TRBD2 (6 bases). CDR3 length: 16 amino acids. The ends were cut back, 1 base at V and 0 bases at J, with 9 bases in the middle. CDR1 and CDR2 (germline): MNHEY, SVGAGI. The CDR3 protein is CASSYWRDSNTGELFF. CDR3 nucleotide sequence: TGTGCCAGCAGTTACTGGAGGGATTCGAACACCGGGGAGCTGTTTTTT.

The rearrangement uses TRBV4-2 and TRBJ2-7; TRBD1 agrees at 7 bases. The CDR3 is 14 amino acids. CDR1 is LGHNA and CDR2 is YNFKEQ in the germline V gene. V lost 4 bases and J lost 3; bases outside the gene matches: 6. As DNA, the CDR3 is TGTGCCAGCAGCCGACAGGGACAGCACTACGAGCAGTACTTC. Translating gives CASSRQGQHYEQYF.

The rearrangement links TRBV7-2 to TRBJ2-5; D ambiguous. CDR1 and CDR2 from the germline V gene are SGHTA and FQGNSA. The V and J ends lost 1 base and 1 base respectively, with 10 bases between them. The CDR3 loop spans 15 amino acids. Here the CDR3 reads CASSLGASLQETQYF. The CDR3 bases are TGTGCCAGCAGCTTAGGGGCAAGCCTCCAAGAGACCCAGTACTTC.

The J gene is TRBJ2-6, the V gene TRBV2; D remains unclear. Germline V lookup: CDR1 SNHLY, CDR2 FYNNEI. This CDR3 spans 17 amino acids. The germline V and J ends were trimmed by 6 bases and 0 bases, with 15 bases remaining between them. The CDR3 loop reads CASSPEGKFSGANVLTF. The CDR3 region has the DNA TGTGCCAGCAGCCCCGAAGGCAAATTCTCTGGGGCCAACGTCCTGACTTTC.

This sequence joins TRBV4-2 and TRBJ2-3; TRBD2 matches at 13 bases. CDR3 size: 18 residues. The germline gives CDR1 LGHNA, CDR2 YNFKEQ. V was pared by 2 bases and J by 4 bases, with 9 bases of the junction left unmatched. The CDR3 sequence: CASSQPITSGGAPDTQYF. The CDR3 DNA sequence: TGTGCCAGCAGCCAACCCATTACTAGCGGGGGGGCCCCAGATACGCAGTATTTT.

The rearrangement joins TRBV5-4 to TRBJ2-3; TRBD2 aligns across 8 bases. With 0 bases clipped from V and 1 base from J, the junction kept 4 bases outside the gene matches. This CDR3 contains 16 residues. Per the germline V gene, CDR1 is SGHNT and CDR2 is YYREEE (reference sequence). The CDR3 coding sequence is TGTGCCAGCAGCTTGGTAGCGGGAATTCGCACAGATACGCAGTATTTT. It yields the protein CASSLVAGIRTDTQYF.

V is TRBV19 and J is TRBJ2-5, with 15 bases aligning to TRBD2. Germline CDR1 LNHDA, CDR2 SQIVND (reference sequence). V was pared by 5 bases and J by 5 bases, with 6 bases of the junction left unmatched. The CDR3 runs to 16 residues. The CDR3 DNA sequence: TGTGCCAGTAGTTCCGGGACTAGCGGGGGGAGGGAGACCCAGTACTTC. Translated, it gives CASSSGTSGGRETQYF.

This sequence joins TRBV2 and TRBJ2-3, with TRBD2 as a possible D gene (6 bases). This CDR3 has 15 residues. Per the germline V gene, CDR1 is SNHLY and CDR2 is FYNNEI. Trimming took 7 bases from V and 3 from J, leaving 17 bases between them. The DNA of the CDR3 is TGTGCCAGCAAGGTGTGGCGGGAATGGACAGATACGCAGTATTTT. As protein: CASKVWREWTDTQYF.

The gene calls are TRBV27 and TRBJ2-3, with 7 bases that match TRBD2. Losses at the gene ends were 5 bases for V and 8 bases for J; bases not matched to a gene: 19. CDR3 length equals 17 residues. CDR1 MNHEY and CDR2 SMNVEV come from the germline V gene (reference sequence). The CDR3 is CASSPPGTNIPYRTQYF. DNA for the CDR3: TGTGCCAGCAGTCCCCCCGGGACTAATATTCCCTATCGTACGCAGTATTTT.

The chain couples TRBV5-4 to TRBJ2-2, with 7 bases fitting TRBD1. The CDR3 runs 16 residues. After removal of 4 bases from V and 4 bases from J, the junction contained 10 bases not matched to a gene. Germline CDR1 reads SGHNT; CDR2 reads YYREEE (reference sequence). CDR3 in DNA: TGTGCCAGCAGCCGGAACAGGGGTGGTGGCACCGGGGAGCTGTTTTTT. It yields the protein CASSRNRGGGTGELFF.

The J gene is TRBJ2-7, the V gene TRBV5-8; 8 bases are shared with TRBD1. V lost 0 bases, J lost 4 bases, and 6 bases stayed unmatched. Germline lookup yields CDR1 SGHTS and CDR2 YDEGEE. The CDR3 is 15 amino acids. CDR3 loop: CASSLGDRILYEQYV. Written as DNA, the CDR3 is TGTGCCAGCAGCTTGGGGGACAGGATACTTTACGAGCAGTACGTC.

The table lists this clone with a count of one. The rearrangement uses TRBV28 and TRBJ2-7; 7 positions agree with TRBD2. This CDR3 has 13 residues. Germline trimming cut 3 bases from V and 1 base from J; bases unmatched to any gene: 0. Germline V gene data show CDR1 as MDHEN and CDR2 as SYDVKM. CDR3 sequence (DNA): TGTGCCAGCAGTTTGGGGGGGTCCTACGAGCAGTACGTC. Protein product: CASSLGGSYEQYV.

The CDR3 reads CASSLNEKGAYEQYV. Written as DNA, the CDR3 is TGTGCCAGCAGCTTGAACGAGAAAGGGGCCTACGAGCAGTACGTC. The chain recombines TRBV5-6 with TRBJ2-7, with a possible D match to TRBD1 (5 bases). CDR1 is SGHDT and CDR2 is YYEEEE in the germline V gene. V was shortened by 1 base and J by 2 bases, with 13 bases between the two germline ends. The CDR3 is 15 amino acids.

This chain uses TRBV5-4 with TRBJ1-3; D is unclear. Per the germline V gene, CDR1 is SGHNT and CDR2 is YYREEE (reference sequence). V lost 0 bases to trimming and J lost 0 bases, with 10 bases between them. The CDR3 runs to 16 residues. CDR3 sequence reads: CASSLEPEISGNTIYF. As DNA, the CDR3 is TGTGCCAGCAGCTTGGAGCCAGAGATCTCTGGAAACACCATATATTTT. The full variable domain, in which reference TRBV5-4 and TRBJ1-3 provide the parts outside the CDR3, is ETGVTQSPTHLIKTRGQQVTLRCSSQSGHNTVSWYQQALGQGPQFIFQYYREEENGRGNFPPRFSGLQFPNYSSELNVNALELDDSALYLCASSLEPEISGNTIYFGEGSWLTVV.

The chain has TRBV7-2 and TRBJ1-5, with D perhaps matching TRBD1 (5 bases). Germline CDR1 is SGHTA and CDR2 is FQGNSA. The CDR3 contains 13 residues. The V end lost 5 bases, the J end lost 3 bases, and 8 bases lay between the germline ends. The CDR3 DNA sequence: TGTGCCAGCAGCCGGGGCATCAATCAGCCCCAGCATTTT. Protein sequence: CASSRGINQPQHF.